The 12 T cell receptor beta chains below were found in one sample sequenced in a study of T cell repertoires in cytomegalovirus infection. The antigens of these receptors remain unknown. TCRdb called the reads again in MiXCR, with one record for every CDR3 protein. The data hold about 160,000 distinct CDR3 sequences, with 20% to 25% observed a single time. The starting material was CD8+ T cells from cultured PBMCs, obtained from culture after CMV antigen stimulation. Receptors were obtained from a human donor in good health (CMV status not recorded). Some clones in this sample may be carry-over from other donors' samples.

The chain recombines TRBV7-2 with TRBJ2-3; D is tentatively TRBD1 or TRBD2 (5 bases each). CDR3 length: 16 residues. CDR1 SGHTA and CDR2 FQGNSA come from the germline V gene. Deletions cut 5 bases from V and 0 bases from J, with 15 bases between. CDR3 nucleotides: TGTGCCAGCAGCCGACCCACGGGACCTAGCACAGATACGCAGTATTTT. It encodes CASSRPTGPSTDTQYF.

This clonotype was observed a single time. The J gene is TRBJ2-3, the V gene TRBV5-6; D not certain. CDR1 and CDR2 (germline): SGHDT, YYEEEE. This CDR3 contains 14 residues. The V end lost 4 bases, the J end lost 2 bases, and 11 bases lay between the germline ends. CDR3 nucleotides: TGTGCCAGCAGCGCCGGATCCCACACAGATACGCAGTATTTT. It yields the protein CASSAGSHTDTQYF.

This rearrangement joins TRBV28 to TRBJ1-1; possible D gene TRBD1, 6 bases. Germline V gene sequence: CDR1 MDHEN, CDR2 SYDVKM. The length of the CDR3 is 14 residues. Trimming stripped 3 bases from V and 3 bases from J, with 11 bases between. CDR3 coding DNA: TGTGCCAGCAGTTTTCTCAGGGGCCACACTGAAGCTTTCTTT. Its protein is CASSFLRGHTEAFF.

In this sample, this clonotype turned up a few times. The chain combines TRBV4-1 with TRBJ1-2; possibly TRBD1 for D (6 bases). This CDR3 is built from 13 residues. From germline, CDR1 is MGHRA and CDR2 YSYEKL. V was shortened by 2 bases and J by 4 bases, with 8 bases between the two germline ends. The CDR3 DNA reads as TGCGCCAGCAGCCAAACAGGGAGCTATGGCTACACCTTC. This codes for CASSQTGSYGYTF.

This clonotype occurred a few times. V gene TRBV7-2 combines with J gene TRBJ2-4; D is uncertain. CDR1 and CDR2 from the germline V gene are SGHTA and FQGNSA. This CDR3 is 14 amino acids long. V gave up 5 bases and J gave up 8 bases, with 16 bases separating them. DNA for the CDR3: TGTGCCAGCAGCCCGATCCACCCTATGGACATTCAGTACTTC. It specifies CASSPIHPMDIQYF. The entire variable domain, with the rest obtained from reference TRBV7-2 and TRBJ2-4, is as follows: GAGVSQSPSNKVTEKGKDVELRCDPISGHTALYWYRQSLGQGLEFLIYFQGNSAPDKSGLPSDRFSAERTGGSVSTLTIQRTQQEDSAVYLCASSPIHPMDIQYFGAGTRLSVL.

This chain connects TRBV27 to TRBJ2-2; D remains unclear. V was clipped by 4 bases and J by 7 bases, with 10 bases between them. The CDR3 covers 13 residues. CDR1 is MNHEY, CDR2 SMNVEV, per germline (reference sequence). In DNA form, the CDR3 reads TGTGCCAGCAGTTCTCGGGTGGACGGGGAGCTGTTTTTT. Its translation: CASSSRVDGELFF.

As for this clonotype: A junction boundary mismatches the germline segment, possibly from a read error. V usage is TRBV28 and J usage is TRBJ1-1; TRBD1 aligns across 7 bases. The V gene's germline CDR1 is MDHEN and CDR2 SYDVKM. The CDR3 runs to 17 residues. In nucleotides, the CDR3 is TGTGCCAGCAGTTCTCTGAAACAGGGGCGAACGACGCGTGAAACTTTCTTT. Protein product: CASSSLKQGRTTRETFF. Together with reference TRBV28 and TRBJ1-1, the CDR3 gives the full variable domain: DVKVTQSSRYLVKRTGEKVFLECVQDMDHENMFWYRQDPGLGLRLIYFSYDVKMKEKGDIPEGYSVSREKKERFSLILESASTNQTSMYLCASSSLKQGRTTRETFFGQGTRLTVV.

The rearrangement links TRBV4-1 to TRBJ2-3; 7 bases are a match to TRBD1. The V gene's germline CDR1 is MGHRA and CDR2 YSYEKL. The J segment lost 0 bases and the V segment lost 0 bases, leaving 12 bases of the junction unmatched. The CDR3 contains 19 residues. CDR3 nucleotides: TGCGCCAGCAGCCAAGACCAAATTCTGACAGGGATGAGCACAGATACGCAGTATTTT. Translating gives CASSQDQILTGMSTDTQYF.

This clonotype showed up just a few times. The V and J genes are TRBV7-2 and TRBJ1-1, with no clear D. This CDR3 comprises 14 residues. The germline V gene encodes CDR1 SGHTA and CDR2 FQGNSA. V was cut by 1 base and J by 3 bases, with 9 bases left in between. In DNA form, the CDR3 reads TGTGCCAGCAGCTTAGGGGTAGTATACACTGAAGCTTTCTTT. Residues: CASSLGVVYTEAFF.

This chain connects TRBV11-2 to TRBJ2-4; perhaps TRBD2 as D (6 bases). In germline, CDR1 is SGHAT, CDR2 FQNNGV. The ends were cut back, 5 bases at V and 7 bases at J, with 15 bases in the middle. CDR3 length equals 14 residues. The CDR3 region is CASSPSWGENIQYF. CDR3 in DNA: TGTGCCAGCAGCCCTAGTTGGGGGGAGAACATTCAGTACTTC.

This clonotype occurred a few times. The chain combines TRBV12-3 or TRBV12-4 with TRBJ1-1, with a weak D call TRBD1 (5 bases). This CDR3 region has 14 residues. V lost 7 bases and J 3 bases, leaving 15 bases between the germline ends. CDR3 sequence: CASNSGGGDTEAFF. CDR3 coding DNA: TGTGCCAGCAATTCCGGCGGAGGGGACACTGAAGCTTTCTTT.

CDR3 coding DNA: TGTGCCAGCACCTCTCTCATCTATAATTCACCCCTCCACTTT. Translated: CASTSLIYNSPLHF. The chain combines TRBV11-2 with TRBJ1-6; unclear D gene. Germline values: CDR1 SGHAT, CDR2 FQNNGV. Trimming took off 7 bases at V and 3 bases at J, with 10 bases between the two ends. The CDR3 is made up of 14 amino acids.